This TCR beta chain was observed in a study of technical replicates of blood from a few donors. Method: immunoSEQ multiplex PCR; TCRdb's copy keeps in-frame clones and lacks some. The sample contains 55,000 to 75,000 clones, about nine tenths of which appear only once. V lost 6 bases and J lost 6, with 17 bases in between. This CDR3 spans 14 amino acids. Germline V gene sequence: CDR1 SNHLY, CDR2 FYNNEI. Sequencing used PBMCs. The clonotype comes from a human donor in good health. Some clones in this sample may be carry-over from other donors' samples. This chain links TRBV2 with TRBJ1-2; D uncertain. CDR3 residues: CASRTGFLDDGYTF. Written as DNA, the CDR3 is TGTGCCAGCAGGACCGGGTTCCTTGATGATGGCTACACCTTC.